This T cell receptor (beta chain) comes out of a study of blood T cell repertoires in COVID-19. Overall study: Acute and convalescent COVID-19 samples came from the United States, Italy and Spain. The analysed material was cDNA or gDNA that came from T cells, B-cell-depleted T cells, or PBMCs.

This clone showed up just once. As originally analysed: Cell counts per sample came from amplifying reference gene primers. Clones were sequenced by immunoSEQ multiplex PCR, and TCRdb holds only the in-frame ones, with some missing. That table furnishes V, J and clone size, whereas the DNA furnished D and trimming. The sample has 200,000 or so clones, roughly 84% seen once. J lost 4 bases, V lost 10 bases, and 16 bases had no gene match. The CDR3 contains 16 residues. CDR1 and CDR2 (germline): SGDLS, YYNGEE. This clonotype originated in a man aged 50 to 59 who had recovered from COVID-19. The rearrangement links TRBV9 to TRBJ1-5, with 8 bases matching TRBD1. The sample comprised peripheral blood. CDR3 bases: TGTGCCGAACAAGGGGACAGGCGGATGGGGAATCAGCCCCAGCATTTT. Its translation: CAEQGDRRMGNQPQHF.